A selection of T cell receptor beta chains follows, all from one sample in a study of cytomegalovirus exposure and HLA in healthy donors. Repertoires were generated with immunoSEQ multiplex PCR, while TCRdb's copy carries only in-frame clones and drops some. This repertoire shows fewer than 150,000 clones, around 85% found once; its top ten account for about 7%. The material sequenced was PBMCs. The receptors originated from a woman younger than 45 in good health and CMV-seropositive. The CDR3 runs from the conserved cysteine through the conserved F or W. Fields, in order: CDR3 protein, CDR3 DNA, J gene, D gene, CDR3 length, V gene, clone size. The D gene is left open where the match is weak. Some rows mark clone size as missing; the rest say once, few, many or name a class of expanded clone.

CASSRTYEQYF | TGTGCCAGCTCGCGGACCTACGAGCAGTACTTC | TRBJ2-7 | NA | 11 | TRBV18 | NA
CASSPGTGSGNTIYF | TGTGCCAGCTCACCGGGGACAGGTTCTGGAAACACCATATATTTT | TRBJ1-3 | TRBD1 | 15 | TRBV18 | NA
CASSLAAAEKLFF | TGTGCCAGCAGCTTAGCCGCAGCGGAAAAACTGTTTTTT | TRBJ1-4 | NA | 13 | TRBV7-9 | NA
CASSVREGWPQHF | TGTGCCAGCAGCGTAAGGGAGGGTTGGCCCCAGCATTTT | TRBJ1-5 | NA | 13 | TRBV9 | NA
CASSIYDRTLHGYTF | TGTGCCAGCAGTATTTACGACAGAACGTTACATGGCTACACCTTC | TRBJ1-2 | NA | 15 | TRBV5-4 | NA
CASSSKREPYEQYF | TGTGCCAGCAGTTCCAAGCGGGAGCCCTACGAGCAGTACTTC | TRBJ2-7 | TRBD2 | 14 | TRBV28 | NA
CASSPGPGGETQYF | TGTGCCAGCAGCCCGGGGCCAGGGGGAGAGACCCAGTACTTC | TRBJ2-5 | TRBD1 | 14 | TRBV7-9 | NA
CSASLMRGGGNTIYF | TGCAGTGCCTCACTGATGAGGGGAGGAGGAAACACCATATATTTT | TRBJ1-3 | NA | 15 | TRBV29-1 | NA
CASSEEGANTEAFF | TGTGCCAGCAGTGAAGAGGGGGCGAACACTGAAGCTTTCTTT | TRBJ1-1 | TRBD1 | 14 | TRBV6-1 | NA
CASIPNSGLDTQYF | TGTGCCAGCATACCAAACTCAGGGTTAGATACGCAGTATTTT | TRBJ2-3 | NA | 14 | TRBV28 | NA
CASSLGLAIETRYF | TGCGCCAGCAGCCTAGGACTAGCGATTGAGACCCGGTACTTC | TRBJ2-5 | TRBD2 | 14 | TRBV5-1 | NA
CASSLGTGYSGNTIYF | TGCGCCAGCAGCTTGGGTACAGGCTACTCTGGAAACACCATATATTTT | TRBJ1-3 | NA | 16 | TRBV5-1 | NA
CASAYGGNTEAFF | TGCGCCAGCGCATACGGGGGGAACACTGAAGCTTTCTTT | TRBJ1-1 | NA | 13 | TRBV5-1 | NA
CASRRGGLETQYF | TGTGCCAGCAGGAGGGGGGGGCTGGAGACCCAGTACTTC | TRBJ2-5 | NA | 13 | TRBV2 | NA
CASRPAAANEQFF | TGTGCCAGCAGGCCCGCCGCTGCGAATGAGCAGTTCTTC | TRBJ2-1 | NA | 13 | TRBV7-9 | few
CASSQFGGAMGGEQFF | TGCGCCAGCAGCCAATTCGGGGGGGCCATGGGCGGTGAGCAGTTCTTC | TRBJ2-1 | TRBD2 | 16 | TRBV4-1 | NA
CASSLSRTGTYGYTF | TGTGCCAGCAGTTTATCCCGGACAGGGACCTATGGCTACACCTTC | TRBJ1-2 | TRBD1 | 15 | TRBV27 | NA
CASRKGGQFYEQYF | TGTGCCAGCAGGAAGGGGGGACAGTTCTACGAGCAGTACTTC | TRBJ2-7 | NA | 14 | TRBV6-1 | NA
CASSLAGAQETQYF | TGCGCCAGCAGCTTAGCGGGGGCCCAAGAGACCCAGTACTTC | TRBJ2-5 | TRBD2 | 14 | TRBV5-1 | NA
CASSYHGELFF | TGTGCCAGCAGTTACCACGGGGAGCTGTTTTTT | TRBJ2-2 | NA | 11 | TRBV6-5 | NA
CASGEGSYNSPLHF | TGTGCCAGCGGGGAGGGCTCCTATAATTCACCCCTCCACTTT | TRBJ1-6 | NA | 14 | TRBV6-5 | NA
CACKPGQGEPGANVLTF | TGTGCCTGTAAACCGGGACAGGGCGAACCTGGGGCCAACGTCCTGACTTTC | TRBJ2-6 | TRBD1 | 17 | TRBV30 | NA
CASRRSSGSVQETQYF | TGTGCCAGCAGGCGCTCCAGCGGGAGTGTCCAAGAGACCCAGTACTTC | TRBJ2-5 | TRBD2 | 16 | TRBV7-2 | NA
CASSPTEKNTEAFF | TGTGCCAGCTCACCGACAGAAAAGAACACTGAAGCTTTCTTT | TRBJ1-1 | NA | 14 | TRBV18 | NA
CSSSVQGGNSPLHF | TGTTCCAGCAGCGTACAGGGTGGTAATTCACCCCTCCACTTT | TRBJ1-6 | NA | 14 | TRBV7-9 | few
CAWGGQGMTQPQHF | TGTGCCTGGGGTGGACAGGGCATGACTCAGCCCCAGCATTTT | TRBJ1-5 | TRBD1 | 14 | TRBV30 | NA
CASSLARQGEETQYF | TGCGCCAGCAGCTTGGCGAGACAGGGAGAAGAGACCCAGTACTTC | TRBJ2-5 | TRBD1 | 15 | TRBV5-1 | NA
CASSQDRRQTKNIQYF | TGCGCCAGCAGCCAAGATAGGAGGCAAACCAAAAACATTCAGTACTTC | TRBJ2-4 | NA | 16 | TRBV4-1 | NA
CASSNRGGVLNEQFF | TGTGCCTCCAGCAACAGGGGCGGGGTGTTGAATGAGCAGTTCTTC | TRBJ2-1 | NA | 15 | TRBV28 | NA